This TCR beta chain was sequenced during a study of T-cell reconstitution after alpha-beta-depleted transplantation in children. This clonotype showed up just a few times. The library targeted TCRbeta and was prepared with unique molecular identifiers. TCRdb analysed the PCR reads with MiXCR anew, one entry per CDR3 protein. The sample records 350,000 to 400,000 distinct CDR3 sequences, about an eighth being singletons. Per the germline V gene, CDR1 is LGHDT and CDR2 is YNNKEL (reference sequence). V was shortened by 0 bases and J by 1 base, with 7 bases between the two germline ends. This CDR3 comprises 15 residues.

V usage is TRBV3-1 and J usage is TRBJ1-5, with D uncertain. This specimen consisted of PBMCs, obtained from the stem cell graft. The clonotype comes from a human donor who donated a stem cell graft to a child with Fanconi anemia. The CDR3 loop reads CASSQEGTSNQPQHF. The CDR3 DNA reads as TGTGCCAGCAGCCAAGAGGGTACGAGCAATCAGCCCCAGCATTTT. Looking up the rest from reference TRBV3-1 and TRBJ1-5 gives the full variable domain: DTAVSQTPKYLVTQMGNDKSIKCEQNLGHDTMYWYKQDSKKFLKIMFSYNNKELIINETVPNRFSPKSPDKAHLNLHINSLELGDSAVYFCASSQEGTSNQPQHFGDGTRLSIL.